Below, one TCR beta chain is given with its context. One end of the junction fails to match germline, which may point to a read error. Total RNA amounting to 500 ng was the source from which TCR beta cDNA was made with a constant-region primer. ARM-PCR, slightly modified, supplied the TCR beta libraries through three nested multiplex PCR rounds. TCRdb ran MiXCR on the multiplex PCR reads and lists one entry per CDR3 protein. Of about 64,000 distinct CDR3 sequences detected, around 64% appear once; the ten largest clones hold approximately 41%. These data are taken from a study of tumor-infiltrating lymphocytes in primary liver carcinoma. From unsorted bulk tissue weighing roughly 17-31 mg, DNA and RNA were co-extracted. The sequencing sample was made of liver tumor tissue from sampling region 4. Subset of the sample: tumor region T4, right-lateral pole. This TCR was recovered from a man aged 35 to 55 with primary liver carcinoma and hepatitis B virus infection.

CDR3 loop: CASSQELAGGYEHYF. The CDR3 DNA sequence: TGCGCCAGCAGCCAAGAACTAGCGGGAGGGTACGAGCACTACTTC. V is TRBV4-1 and J is TRBJ2-7; 13 bases map to TRBD2. The length of the CDR3 is 15 residues. CDR1 MGHRA and CDR2 YSYEKL come from the germline V gene.